The source of this T cell receptor beta chain is a study of T cell responses to AZD1222 COVID-19 vaccine. Produced via immunoSEQ multiplex PCR; TCRdb's table is partial and in-frame only. The table shows fewer than 180,000 clones, with 94% occurring only once. This clonotype was sampled from an adult in good health. Sequenced material: peripheral blood, taken on day 0 of AZD1222 vaccination.

CDR3 sequence (DNA): TGTGCCTGGAGTGCCAACAGGGGGGACGGCTACACCTTC. Translation: CAWSANRGDGYTF. The rearrangement uses TRBV30 and TRBJ1-2; 8 bases fit TRBD1. V lost 1 base to trimming and J lost 8 bases; unmatched junction nucleotides: 6. This CDR3 is built from 13 residues. CDR1 and CDR2 from the germline V gene are GTSNPN and SVGIG (reference sequence).